This entry features one T cell receptor (beta chain) sequence. This clonotype was seen more than once but under ten times. The antigen it recognizes is unknown. No much larger clonotype is one base removed from it; base qualities were not supplied. The data originate from a study of molecular identifiers for immune sequencing clone quantification (dated by TCRdb to 2017 to 2018). With regard to the full study: For a replicate experiment, RNA from roughly 21,000 or 96,000 naive CD8 T cells was divided into five aliquots, of which four were sequenced. CD8 T cells were used in a methods study to benchmark molecular-identifier clustering-based TCR repertoire sequencing (MIDCIRS) and TCR RNA copy counting. The study at large found these results: In CMV-specific effector cells, clones with more than 20 RNA copies contained over 99% of molecules, whereas in naive cells such clones contained under 1% of molecules. Approximately 3 recovered TCR RNA copies per cell were obtained by modeling, versus about 9 by digital PCR, implying a capture efficiency of 30% to 35%. Spiked-in Jurkat TCR RNA equal to a single cell's worth was reported to be detectable even within 1,200,000 naive CD8 T cells. Highly expanded clone sizes could be underestimated because identical TCR molecules may share a barcode. Naive libraries contained spiked-in Jurkat TCR RNA (roughly ten copies' worth), which is not part of the donor repertoire. Without barcode sub-clustering, chimeric consensus sequences inflated TCR diversity; chimeras reached as high as 47%.

The library was generated by PCR. Sequencing instrument: NextSeq 500. Preparation of bulk TCR libraries followed a previously described approach, with the TCR primers listed in Table S5. The Qiagen AllPrep DNA/RNA kit was used to purify total RNA. Reads from multiple sequencing runs of the same library were pooled before analysis. For the original study's pipeline: Reads were retained only if the reads had an exact TCR constant sequence, and the retained reads were trimmed to 150 nt and grouped according to their 12-nt molecular barcodes. Reads within each barcode group were sub-clustered using a 15% Levenshtein threshold, and quality-weighted consensus sequences were constructed for each RNA molecule. Non-functional sequences were removed, as were lower-count sequences one edit away from another. Based on fitting two negative binomial distributions, any barcode sub-cluster with under 20% of the maximum read count was discarded. TCRdb reprocessing: public reads trimmed at Q25 with fastp, clones called with MiXCR, in-frame beta chains kept. Each CDR3 protein appears once, grouped with its most common genes and DNA. These V and J calls rely on TCRdb rather than the paper's analysis. The sample yields hundreds of thousands of distinct CDR3 sequences; about 25% were counted once. Of the sample, 0.7% to 0.95% is held by the ten largest clones.

Libraries of naive CD8 T cells were generated from around 20,000 to 1,000,000 sorted cells, with 10%, 30% or 50% of the purified RNA used. Naive CD8 T cells, defined as CD8+CD4-CCR7+CD45RA+, were FACS-sorted into RLT Plus buffer on a BD FACSAria II. More than 8 TCR copies' worth of Jurkat RNA were spiked into roughly 20,000-1,000,000 naive CD8 T cell samples to test detection sensitivity. Enrichment of CD8 T cells was done with RosetteSep CD8+ T Cell Enrichment Cocktail plus Ficoll-Paque, and ACK red cell lysis came afterward. At the junction V is shortened by 1 base and J by 7 bases, with 11 bases in between. Inclusive of the bounding cysteine and phenylalanine, the CDR3 is 15 residues long. The CDR3 DNA has 45 bases and is translated from base 1. CDR1 and CDR2 are drawn from the germline V gene (reference sequence): LNHDA, SQIVND.

The sequenced sample consisted of naive CD8+ T cells from blood, with Jurkat cell RNA spiked in. This specimen's cell subset or site label, per the study, means: FACS-sorted CD8+CD4-CCR7+CD45RA+ naive T cells. The receptor was derived from a human donor in good health. Some libraries in this study had Jurkat cell RNA spiked in. Recombination connected TRBV19 to TRBJ1-6; a weak D assignment points to TRBD1 (5 bases agree). The DNA sequence is as follows: TGTGCCAGTAGTATAGTGGACCGGGGGAATTCACCCCTCCACTTT. Translated, this gives CASSIVDRGNSPLHF.